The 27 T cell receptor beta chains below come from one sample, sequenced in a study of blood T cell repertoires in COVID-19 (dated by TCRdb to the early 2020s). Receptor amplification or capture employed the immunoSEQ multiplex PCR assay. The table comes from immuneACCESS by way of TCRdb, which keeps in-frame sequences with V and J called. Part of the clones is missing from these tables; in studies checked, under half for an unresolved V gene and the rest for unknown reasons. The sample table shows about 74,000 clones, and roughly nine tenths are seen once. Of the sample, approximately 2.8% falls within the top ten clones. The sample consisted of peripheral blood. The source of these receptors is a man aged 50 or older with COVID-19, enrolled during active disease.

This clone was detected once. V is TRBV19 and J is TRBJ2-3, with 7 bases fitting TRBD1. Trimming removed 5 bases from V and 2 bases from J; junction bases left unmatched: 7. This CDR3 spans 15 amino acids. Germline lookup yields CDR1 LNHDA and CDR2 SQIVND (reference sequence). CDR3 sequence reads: CASSVKTGHTDTQYF. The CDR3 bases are TGTGCCAGTAGTGTAAAGACAGGGCACACAGATACGCAGTATTTT. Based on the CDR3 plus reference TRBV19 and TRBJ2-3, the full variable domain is DGGITQSPKYLFRKEGQNVTLSCEQNLNHDAMYWYRQDPGQGLRLIYYSQIVNDFQKGDIAEGYSVSREKKESFPLTVTSAQKNPTAFYLCASSVKTGHTDTQYFGPGTRLTVL.

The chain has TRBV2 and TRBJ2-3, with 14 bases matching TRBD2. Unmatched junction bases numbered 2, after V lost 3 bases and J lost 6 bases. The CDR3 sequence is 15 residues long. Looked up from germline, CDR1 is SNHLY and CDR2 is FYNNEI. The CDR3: CASSEGLAGVDTQYF. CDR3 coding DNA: TGTGCCAGCAGTGAGGGACTAGCGGGAGTGGATACGCAGTATTTT.

CDR3 sequence: CASSPTTGGPPADTF. CDR3 DNA: TGTGCCAGCTCACCCACGACAGGGGGCCCCCCCGCGGACACCTTC. The rearrangement uses TRBV18 and TRBJ1-2; TRBD1 matches at 10 bases. This CDR3 comprises 15 residues. Germline V lookup: CDR1 KGHSH, CDR2 LQKENI. The ends lost 3 bases at V and 12 bases at J; junction bases unmatched: 13.

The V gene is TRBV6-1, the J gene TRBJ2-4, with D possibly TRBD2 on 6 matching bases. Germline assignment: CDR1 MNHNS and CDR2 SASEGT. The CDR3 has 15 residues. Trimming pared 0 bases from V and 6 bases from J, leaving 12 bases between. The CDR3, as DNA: TGTGCCAGCAGTGAAGCCATGGGACTTTTAAACATTCAGTACTTC. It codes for CASSEAMGLLNIQYF.

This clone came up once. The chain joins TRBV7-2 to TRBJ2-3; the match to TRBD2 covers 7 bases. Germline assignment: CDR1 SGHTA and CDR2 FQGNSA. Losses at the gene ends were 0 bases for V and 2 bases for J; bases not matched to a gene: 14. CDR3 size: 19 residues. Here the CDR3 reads CASSLARASGSINTDTQYF. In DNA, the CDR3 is TGTGCCAGCAGCTTAGCCCGGGCTAGCGGCTCCATTAACACAGATACGCAGTATTTT.

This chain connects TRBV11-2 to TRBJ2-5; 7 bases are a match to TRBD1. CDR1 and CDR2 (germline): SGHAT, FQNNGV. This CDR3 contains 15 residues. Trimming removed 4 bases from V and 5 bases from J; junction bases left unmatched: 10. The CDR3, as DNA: TGTGCCAGCAGCTCCGTGAGGGGGCGTCGGGAGACCCAGTACTTC. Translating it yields CASSSVRGRRETQYF.

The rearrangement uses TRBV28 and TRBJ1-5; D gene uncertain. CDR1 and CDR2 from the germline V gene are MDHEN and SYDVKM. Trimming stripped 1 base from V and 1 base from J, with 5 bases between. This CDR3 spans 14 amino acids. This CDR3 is CASSLSSSNQPQHF. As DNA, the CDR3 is TGTGCCAGCAGTTTATCGTCGAGCAATCAGCCCCAGCATTTT.

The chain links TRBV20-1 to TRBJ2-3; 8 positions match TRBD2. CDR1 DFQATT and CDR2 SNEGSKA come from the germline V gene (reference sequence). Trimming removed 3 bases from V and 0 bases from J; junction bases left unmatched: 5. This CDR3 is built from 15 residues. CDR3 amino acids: CSASGLASSTDTQYF. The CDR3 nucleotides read TGCAGTGCTAGTGGACTAGCTTCTAGCACAGATACGCAGTATTTT.

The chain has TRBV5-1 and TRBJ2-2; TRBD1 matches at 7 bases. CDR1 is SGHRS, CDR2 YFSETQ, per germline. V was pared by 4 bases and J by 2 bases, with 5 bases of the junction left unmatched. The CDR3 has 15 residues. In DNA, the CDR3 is TGCGCCAGCAGCAAAACAGGGGATAACACCGGGGAGCTGTTTTTT. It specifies CASSKTGDNTGELFF. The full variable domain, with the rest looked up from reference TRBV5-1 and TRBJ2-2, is KAGVTQTPRYLIKTRGQQVTLSCSPISGHRSVSWYQQTPGQGLQFLFEYFSETQRNKGNFPGRFSGRQFSNSRSEMNVSTLELGDSALYLCASSKTGDNTGELFFGEGSRLTVL.

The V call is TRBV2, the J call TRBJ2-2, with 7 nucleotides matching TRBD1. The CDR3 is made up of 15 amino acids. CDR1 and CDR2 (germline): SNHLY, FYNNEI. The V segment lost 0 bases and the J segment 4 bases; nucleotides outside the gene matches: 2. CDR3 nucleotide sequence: TGTGCCAGCAGTGAAGCCAGGGGGTCCACCGGGGAGCTGTTTTTT. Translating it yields CASSEARGSTGELFF.

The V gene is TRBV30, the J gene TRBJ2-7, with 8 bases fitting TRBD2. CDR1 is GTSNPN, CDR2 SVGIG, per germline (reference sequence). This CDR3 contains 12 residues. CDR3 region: CAGAGAGYEQYF. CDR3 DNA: TGTGCGGGAGCGGGAGCCGGCTACGAGCAGTACTTC.

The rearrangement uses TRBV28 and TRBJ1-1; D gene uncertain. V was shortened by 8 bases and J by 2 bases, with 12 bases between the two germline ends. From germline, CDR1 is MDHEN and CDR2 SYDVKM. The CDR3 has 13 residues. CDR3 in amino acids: CASPQTVNTEAFF. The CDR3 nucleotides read TGTGCCAGCCCACAAACAGTAAACACTGAAGCTTTCTTT.

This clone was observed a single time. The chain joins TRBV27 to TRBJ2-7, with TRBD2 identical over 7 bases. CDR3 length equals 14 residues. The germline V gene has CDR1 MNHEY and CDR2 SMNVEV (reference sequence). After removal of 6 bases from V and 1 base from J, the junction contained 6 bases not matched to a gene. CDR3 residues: CASSQREGSYEQYV. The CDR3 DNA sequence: TGTGCCAGCAGCCAAAGGGAGGGGTCCTACGAGCAGTACGTC.

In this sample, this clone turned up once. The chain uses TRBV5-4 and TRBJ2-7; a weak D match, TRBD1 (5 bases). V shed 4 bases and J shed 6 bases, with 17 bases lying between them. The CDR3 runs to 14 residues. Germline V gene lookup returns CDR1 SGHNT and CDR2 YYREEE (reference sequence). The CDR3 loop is CASSRWSGKGEQYF. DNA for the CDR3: TGTGCCAGCAGCCGGTGGTCAGGGAAGGGCGAGCAGTACTTC.

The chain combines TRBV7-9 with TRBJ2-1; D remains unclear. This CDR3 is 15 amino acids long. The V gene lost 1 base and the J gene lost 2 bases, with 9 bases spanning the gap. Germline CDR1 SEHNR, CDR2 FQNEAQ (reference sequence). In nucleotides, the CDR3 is TGTGCCAGCAGCTTAGGAGGAACGGCCTACAATGAGCAGTTCTTC. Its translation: CASSLGGTAYNEQFF.

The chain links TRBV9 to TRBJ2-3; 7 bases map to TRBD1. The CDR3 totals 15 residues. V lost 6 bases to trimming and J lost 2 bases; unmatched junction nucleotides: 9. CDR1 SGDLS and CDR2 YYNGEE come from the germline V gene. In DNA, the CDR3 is TGTGCCAGCACCCCTTCGACAGGGTCCACAGATACGCAGTATTTT. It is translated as CASTPSTGSTDTQYF.

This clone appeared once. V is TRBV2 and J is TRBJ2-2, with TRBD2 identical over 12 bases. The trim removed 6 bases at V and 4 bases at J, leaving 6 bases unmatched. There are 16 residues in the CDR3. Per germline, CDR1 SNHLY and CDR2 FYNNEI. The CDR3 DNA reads TGTGCCAGCAGAAGACTAGCGGGAGAGTTCACCGGGGAGCTGTTTTTT. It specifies CASRRLAGEFTGELFF. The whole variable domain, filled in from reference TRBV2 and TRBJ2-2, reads EPEVTQTPSHQVTQMGQEVILRCVPISNHLYFYWYRQILGQKVEFLVSFYNNEISEKSEIFDDQFSVERPDGSNFTLKIRSTKLEDSAMYFCASRRLAGEFTGELFFGEGSRLTVL.

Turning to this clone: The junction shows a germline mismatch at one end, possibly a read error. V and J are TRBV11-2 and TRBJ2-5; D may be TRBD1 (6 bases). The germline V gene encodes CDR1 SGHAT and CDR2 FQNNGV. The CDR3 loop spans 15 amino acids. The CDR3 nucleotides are TGTGCCAGCAACTTAGGCCCAGGGGCCCAAGAGACCCAGTACTTC. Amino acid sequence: CASNLGPGAQETQYF. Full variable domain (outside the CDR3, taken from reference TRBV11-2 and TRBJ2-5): EAGVAQSPRYKIIEKRQSVAFWCNPISGHATLYWYQQILGQGPKLLIQFQNNGVVDDSQLPKDRFSAERLKGVDSTLKIQPAKLEDSAVYLCASNLGPGAQETQYFGPGTRLLVL.

The CDR3 spells CASSFSPSGPNLYEQYF. The CDR3 nucleotides read TGTGCCAGCAGCTTCTCCCCTAGCGGGCCTAACCTCTACGAGCAGTACTTC. V and J are TRBV13 and TRBJ2-7, with 8 bases matching TRBD2. CDR3 size: 17 residues. The V gene's germline CDR1 is PRHDT and CDR2 FYEKMQ (reference sequence). V shed 3 bases, J shed 3 bases, and the junction held 13 bases outside the gene matches. The full variable domain, in which reference TRBV13 and TRBJ2-7 provide the parts outside the CDR3, is AAGVIQSPRHLIKEKRETATLKCYPIPRHDTVYWYQQGPGQDPQFLISFYEKMQSDKGSIPDRFSAQQFSDYHSELNMSSLELGDSALYFCASSFSPSGPNLYEQYFGPGTRLTVT.

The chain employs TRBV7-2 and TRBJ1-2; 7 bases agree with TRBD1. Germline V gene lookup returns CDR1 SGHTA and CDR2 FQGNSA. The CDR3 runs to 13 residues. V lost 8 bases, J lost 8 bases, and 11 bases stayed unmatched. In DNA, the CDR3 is TGTGCCAGCCGAAGAGACAGGGTCGACGGCTACACCTTC. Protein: CASRRDRVDGYTF.

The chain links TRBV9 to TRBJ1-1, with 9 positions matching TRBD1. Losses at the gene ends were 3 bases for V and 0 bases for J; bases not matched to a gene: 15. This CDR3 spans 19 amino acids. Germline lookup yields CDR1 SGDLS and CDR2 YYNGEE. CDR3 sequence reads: CASSARDRAEPVMNTEAFF. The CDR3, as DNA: TGTGCCAGCAGCGCCCGGGACAGGGCCGAGCCCGTGATGAACACTGAAGCTTTCTTT.

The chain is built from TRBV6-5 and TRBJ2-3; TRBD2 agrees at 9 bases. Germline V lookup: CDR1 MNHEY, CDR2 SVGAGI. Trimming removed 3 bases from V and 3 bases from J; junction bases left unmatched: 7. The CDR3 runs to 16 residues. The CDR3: CASSYPAGGPTDTQYF. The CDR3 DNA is TGTGCCAGCAGTTATCCCGCGGGAGGGCCGACAGATACGCAGTATTTT.

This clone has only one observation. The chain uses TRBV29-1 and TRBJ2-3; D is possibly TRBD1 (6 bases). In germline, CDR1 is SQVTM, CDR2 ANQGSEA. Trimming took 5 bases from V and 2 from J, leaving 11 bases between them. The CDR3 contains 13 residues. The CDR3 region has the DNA TGCAGCGTTATGAGGGGGAACACAGATACGCAGTATTTT. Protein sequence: CSVMRGNTDTQYF.

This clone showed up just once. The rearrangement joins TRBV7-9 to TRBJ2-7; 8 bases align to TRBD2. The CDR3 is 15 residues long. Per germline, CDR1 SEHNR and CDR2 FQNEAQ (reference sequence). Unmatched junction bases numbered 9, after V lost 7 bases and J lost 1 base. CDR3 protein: CASTDIAGRSYEQYF. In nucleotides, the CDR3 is TGTGCCAGCACCGATATAGCGGGAAGGTCCTACGAGCAGTACTTC.

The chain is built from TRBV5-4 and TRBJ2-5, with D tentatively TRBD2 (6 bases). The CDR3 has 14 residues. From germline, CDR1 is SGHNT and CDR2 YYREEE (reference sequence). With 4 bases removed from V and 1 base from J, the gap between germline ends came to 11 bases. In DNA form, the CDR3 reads TGTGCCAGCAGCCCGGAGGGAAGCCAAGAGACCCAGTACTTC. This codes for CASSPEGSQETQYF.

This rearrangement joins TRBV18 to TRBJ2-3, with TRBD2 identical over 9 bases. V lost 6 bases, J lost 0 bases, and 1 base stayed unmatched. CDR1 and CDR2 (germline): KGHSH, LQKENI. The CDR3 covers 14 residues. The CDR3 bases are TGTGCCAGCTCGGGACTAGCAAGCACAGATACGCAGTATTTT. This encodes CASSGLASTDTQYF. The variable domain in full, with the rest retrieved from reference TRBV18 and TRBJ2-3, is NAGVMQNPRHLVRRRGQEARLRCSPMKGHSHVYWYRQLPEEGLKFMVYLQKENIIDESGMPKERFSAEFPKEGPSILRIQQVVRGDSAAYFCASSGLASTDTQYFGPGTRLTVL.

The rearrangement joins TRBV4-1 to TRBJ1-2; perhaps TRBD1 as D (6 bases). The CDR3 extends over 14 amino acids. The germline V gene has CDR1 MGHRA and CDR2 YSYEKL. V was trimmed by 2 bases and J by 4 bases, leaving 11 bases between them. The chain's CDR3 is CASSQSQGFYGYTF. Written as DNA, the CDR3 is TGCGCCAGCAGCCAATCACAGGGATTCTATGGCTACACCTTC.